These 15 T cell receptor beta chains share one sample of origin, sequenced in a study of shared clonotypes between healthy human individuals. Produced via immunoSEQ multiplex PCR; TCRdb's table is partial and in-frame only. The sample yields more than 2,000,000 clones, approximately 93% seen once. Sample: naive CD4+ T cells from PBMCs. Subset in this sample: CD45RA+ positively selected. The source of these receptors is a man aged 18 to 30 in good health. Some clones in this sample may be carry-over from other donors' samples.

This clone was observed once. The chain carries TRBV2 and TRBJ2-5; maybe TRBD2 (5 bases). The CDR3 spans 13 residues. Germline CDR1 is SNHLY and CDR2 is FYNNEI. V was trimmed by 8 bases and J by 2 bases, leaving 12 bases between them. The CDR3 protein is CASLRDTQETQYF. As DNA, the CDR3 is TGTGCCAGCTTACGGGATACTCAAGAGACCCAGTACTTC.

The chain combines TRBV11-2 with TRBJ1-2; D is unclear. CDR3 length: 14 residues. Germline V CDR1 and CDR2: SGHAT, FQNNGV. Trimming removed 5 bases from V and 6 bases from J, with 16 bases in between. The CDR3 reads CASSHYQIKNGYTF. The CDR3 region has the DNA TGTGCCAGCAGCCACTACCAGATTAAGAATGGCTACACCTTC. The complete variable domain, with remaining parts taken from reference TRBV11-2 and TRBJ1-2, reads EAGVAQSPRYKIIEKRQSVAFWCNPISGHATLYWYQQILGQGPKLLIQFQNNGVVDDSQLPKDRFSAERLKGVDSTLKIQPAKLEDSAVYLCASSHYQIKNGYTFGSGTRLTVV.

The chain combines TRBV7-9 with TRBJ2-7; D unresolved. The germline gives CDR1 SEHNR, CDR2 FQNEAQ (reference sequence). This CDR3 contains 17 residues. Trimming cost V 2 bases and J 0 bases, with 17 bases left between them. The CDR3 here is CASSLMAKPHYSYEQYF. The CDR3 DNA sequence: TGTGCCAGCAGCTTAATGGCGAAGCCTCACTACTCCTACGAGCAGTACTTC.

The chain uses TRBV4-3 and TRBJ2-2; tentatively, D is TRBD2 (6 bases). Germline CDR1 reads LGHNA; CDR2 reads YSLEER. V was pared by 1 base and J by 5 bases, with 11 bases between. The CDR3 runs 15 residues. CDR3 DNA: TGCGCCAGCAGCCAAGGGGCTAGCGAGACCGGGGAGCTGTTTTTT. Amino acids: CASSQGASETGELFF.

This clone turned up a few times. The V call is TRBV28, the J call TRBJ1-5, with D possibly being TRBD1 (5 bases). The CDR3 runs 14 residues. V was trimmed by 3 bases and J by 6 bases, leaving 12 bases between them. Germline V gene sequence: CDR1 MDHEN, CDR2 SYDVKM. CDR3 sequence (DNA): TGTGCCAGCAGTTTCCAGGGCCGCATTCAGCCCCAGCATTTT. It specifies CASSFQGRIQPQHF. Drawing the rest from reference TRBV28 and TRBJ1-5, the complete variable domain is DVKVTQSSRYLVKRTGEKVFLECVQDMDHENMFWYRQDPGLGLRLIYFSYDVKMKEKGDIPEGYSVSREKKERFSLILESASTNQTSMYLCASSFQGRIQPQHFGDGTRLSIL.

This chain connects TRBV5-1 to TRBJ2-1; no reliable D call. From germline, CDR1 is SGHRS and CDR2 YFSETQ. The length of the CDR3 is 14 residues. The germline V and J ends were trimmed by 1 base and 5 bases, with 10 bases remaining between them. The CDR3, as DNA: TGCGCCAGCAGCTTGTCGCCAGCCGACAATGAGCAGTTCTTC. It translates to CASSLSPADNEQFF.

The genes are TRBV5-1 and TRBJ2-3, with unresolved D. Germline CDR1 reads SGHRS; CDR2 reads YFSETQ. The CDR3 runs to 15 residues. Deletions cut 3 bases from V and 1 base from J, with 12 bases between. CDR3 in amino acids: CASSSQLLRTDTQYF. DNA for the CDR3: TGCGCCAGCAGCTCGCAACTTCTCCGCACAGATACGCAGTATTTT.

This clone was picked up one time. This chain connects TRBV7-2 to TRBJ2-5; TRBD2 agrees at 8 bases. Germline V gene lookup returns CDR1 SGHTA and CDR2 FQGNSA. The trim removed 1 base at V and 7 bases at J, leaving 8 bases unmatched. The length of the CDR3 is 15 residues. CDR3 amino acids: CASSLETGGPGTQYF. Written as DNA, the CDR3 is TGTGCCAGCAGCTTAGAAACGGGAGGGCCCGGGACCCAGTACTTC.

The chain has TRBV9 and TRBJ2-7; 12 nucleotides match TRBD2. The trim removed 3 bases at V and 7 bases at J, leaving 8 bases unmatched. CDR1 and CDR2 from the germline V gene are SGDLS and YYNGEE. This CDR3 spans 15 amino acids. The CDR3 sequence: CASSARLAGAGEQYF. Written as DNA, the CDR3 is TGTGCCAGCAGCGCGAGACTAGCGGGAGCGGGGGAGCAGTACTTC.

The chain has TRBV9 and TRBJ2-5; weak D call: TRBD2 (6 bases). Germline assignment: CDR1 SGDLS and CDR2 YYNGEE. The CDR3 is 15 amino acids. Trimming stripped 3 bases from V and 4 bases from J, with 16 bases between. The CDR3 is CASSAPSGVGETQYF. CDR3 DNA: TGTGCCAGCAGCGCCCCATCGGGGGTCGGAGAGACCCAGTACTTC.

The chain carries TRBV6-5 and TRBJ2-7, with TRBD2 matching over 7 bases. Trimming removed 6 bases from V and 7 bases from J; junction bases left unmatched: 9. This CDR3 has 13 amino acids. Germline CDR1 MNHEY, CDR2 SVGAGI. CDR3 loop: CASRQLWGGEQYF. The CDR3 DNA is TGTGCCAGCAGACAACTTTGGGGGGGTGAGCAGTACTTC.

J is TRBJ1-5 and V is TRBV10-1; D gene ambiguous. Germline V CDR1 and CDR2: WNHNN, SYGVQD (reference sequence). CDR3 length equals 23 residues. Trimming took off 3 bases at V and 0 bases at J, with 33 bases between the two ends. The CDR3, as DNA: TGCGCCAGCAGTGATTTTCCCCTACCCCGTTGGGCCGAGCGTGGGTATAGCAATCAGCCCCAGCATTTT. This gives the protein CASSDFPLPRWAERGYSNQPQHF.

This clone was recorded only once. The chain uses TRBV5-1 and TRBJ2-7; D is undetermined. The CDR3 has 14 amino acids. V lost 6 bases and J lost 0, with 13 bases in between. Germline loops: CDR1 SGHRS, CDR2 YFSETQ. CDR3 coding DNA: TGCGCCAGCAACACGGATGGTAGCTCCTACGAGCAGTACTTC. Its protein product is CASNTDGSSYEQYF.

J is TRBJ2-7 and V is TRBV7-3; TRBD1 aligns across 8 bases. CDR3 length: 15 residues. Germline V gene lookup returns CDR1 SGHTA and CDR2 FQGTGA. Trimming cost V 4 bases and J 5 bases; bases outside gene matches: 10. The CDR3 DNA reads TGTGCCAGCAGCTCCGGATCAGGGGGCAGCAACGAGCAGTACTTC. Its translation is CASSSGSGGSNEQYF. Together with reference TRBV7-3 and TRBJ2-7, the CDR3 gives the full variable domain: GAGVSQTPSNKVTEKGKYVELRCDPISGHTALYWYRQSLGQGPEFLIYFQGTGAADDSGLPNDRFFAVRPEGSVSTLKIQRTERGDSAVYLCASSSGSGGSNEQYFGPGTRLTVT.

The gene calls are TRBV7-2 and TRBJ1-5, with D possibly being TRBD1 (5 bases). In germline, CDR1 is SGHTA, CDR2 FQGNSA. The V end lost 5 bases, the J end lost 2 bases, and 22 bases lay between the germline ends. The CDR3 contains 18 residues. The CDR3 reads CASSPGTTPGFGNQPQHF. CDR3 sequence (DNA): TGTGCCAGCAGCCCCGGGACCACTCCCGGGTTCGGCAATCAGCCCCAGCATTTT.